This passage covers 26 T cell receptor beta chains from one sample sequenced in a study of molecular identifiers for immune sequencing clone quantification (dated by TCRdb to the late 2010s). The receptor library was made with PCR. Sequencing took place on a NextSeq 500. Using fastp at Q25 and MiXCR, TCRdb reprocessed the public reads and kept productive beta chains. Rows with one shared CDR3 protein collapse into an entry with the most common genes and DNA. This sample holds around 460,000 distinct CDR3 sequences; approximately 25% were observed only once. The top ten clonotypes cover around 0.8% of the sample. The specimen sequenced was naive CD8+ T cells from blood, with Jurkat cell RNA spiked in. Explained via the paper, the cell subset or site label denotes: FACS-sorted CD8+CD4-CCR7+CD45RA+ naive T cells. The receptors shown here come from a human donor in good health. Some libraries in this study had Jurkat cell RNA spiked in.

This clonotype was counted only a few times. The genes are TRBV6-6 and TRBJ2-1; 8 bases fit TRBD2. V lost 6 bases, J lost 4 bases, and 14 bases stayed unmatched. The CDR3 length is 17 residues. Germline CDR1 and CDR2: MNHNY and SVGAGI (reference sequence). The CDR3 spells CASSLRGGPDKYNEQFF. The CDR3 bases are TGTGCCAGCAGCCTACGGGGGGGTCCGGACAAATACAATGAGCAGTTCTTC.

This clonotype was seen many times. This sequence joins TRBV5-1 and TRBJ2-5; TRBD1 agrees at 12 bases. V lost 4 bases and J lost 4; bases outside the gene matches: 5. The CDR3 contains 15 residues. Germline-derived CDR1 and CDR2 are SGHRS and YFSETQ. The CDR3 here is CASSGRDRGPETQYF. In DNA, the CDR3 is TGCGCCAGCAGCGGCCGGGACAGGGGGCCAGAGACCCAGTACTTC.

This clonotype was observed many times. The chain is built from TRBV4-1 and TRBJ2-3; TRBD1 agrees at 7 bases. This CDR3 has 17 amino acids. V was pared by 4 bases and J by 2 bases, with 12 bases of the junction left unmatched. Germline CDR1 and CDR2: MGHRA and YSYEKL. The CDR3 sequence is CASSPKGAGGYTDTQYF. Here the CDR3 DNA reads TGCGCCAGCAGCCCGAAGGGGGCAGGGGGTTACACAGATACGCAGTATTTT.

In this sample, this clonotype turned up many times. The CDR3 here is CASSANSWDTGELFF. The CDR3 DNA follows: TGTGCCAGCAGCGCTAACTCCTGGGACACCGGGGAGCTGTTTTTT. The V gene is TRBV5-4, the J gene TRBJ2-2; D remains ambiguous. This CDR3 region has 15 residues. Looked up from germline, CDR1 is SGHNT and CDR2 is YYREEE (reference sequence). V was shortened by 4 bases and J by 3 bases, with 13 bases between the two germline ends.

A note on this clonotype: One end of the junction fails to match germline, which may point to a read error. In nucleotides, the CDR3 is TGTGCCAGCAGCGGAGGACTAGCGGGAGGGCTGATCAAAACCATTCAGTACTTC. Translated, it gives CASSGGLAGGLIKTIQYF. This rearrangement joins TRBV2 to TRBJ2-4, with 15 positions matching TRBD2. The CDR3 runs to 18 residues. In germline, CDR1 is SNHLY, CDR2 FYNNEI.

V usage is TRBV20-1 and J usage is TRBJ2-5; the match to TRBD2 covers 10 bases. With 6 bases clipped from V and 2 bases from J, the junction kept 15 bases outside the gene matches. Germline CDR1 reads DFQATT; CDR2 reads SNEGSKA (reference sequence). CDR3 size: 17 residues. The CDR3 coding sequence is TGCAGTGCACTAAACCCTCTTACTAGCGGGGTACAAGAGACCCAGTACTTC. Protein product: CSALNPLTSGVQETQYF.

Regarding this clonotype: Just one base apart from a much larger clone, this may be a read error. This likely comes from a read error, as the CDR3 has no conserved phenylalanine or tryptophan at its end. The chain uses TRBV6-2 or TRBV6-3 and TRBJ2-7, with D perhaps TRBD2 (5 bases). The CDR3 loop spans 13 amino acids. Germline V CDR1 and CDR2: MNHEY, SVGEGT. Trimming stripped 5 bases from V and 2 bases from J, with 10 bases between. The DNA of the CDR3 is TGTGCCAGCAGTCCGGACTTGGCCTACGAGCAGTACTCC. Amino acids: CASSPDLAYEQYS.

The gene calls are TRBV14 and TRBJ2-7; D gene uncertain. CDR1 is SGHDN and CDR2 is FVKESK in the germline V gene. The CDR3 extends over 12 amino acids. V shed 11 bases and J shed 2 bases, with 13 bases lying between them. CDR3 region: CACCPYPYEQYF. In DNA form, the CDR3 reads TGTGCCTGCTGCCCCTATCCCTACGAGCAGTACTTC.

V gene TRBV7-2 combines with J gene TRBJ1-1, with 7 bases lining up with TRBD1. CDR3 length: 13 residues. After removal of 7 bases from V and 9 bases from J, the junction contained 11 bases not matched to a gene. Germline values: CDR1 SGHTA, CDR2 FQGNSA. CDR3 in amino acids: CASNTIDRDQAFF. CDR3 DNA: TGTGCCAGCAACACCATAGACAGGGATCAAGCTTTCTTT.

The chain has TRBV11-2 and TRBJ2-1, with D tentatively TRBD2 (6 bases). CDR3 size: 14 residues. The germline gives CDR1 SGHAT, CDR2 FQNNGV. Trimming cost V 6 bases and J 4 bases, with 13 bases left between them. The CDR3 coding sequence is TGTGCCAGCAGGAAACCTAGCGAGTACAATGAGCAGTTCTTC. Encoded protein: CASRKPSEYNEQFF.

V and J are TRBV12-3 or TRBV12-4 and TRBJ2-6, with D possibly being TRBD1 (6 bases). Deletions cut 10 bases from V and 1 base from J, with 11 bases between. The CDR3 sequence is 14 residues long. CDR3 region: CATTQGSGANVLTF. In DNA form, the CDR3 reads TGTGCCACCACCCAGGGGTCTGGGGCCAACGTCCTGACTTTC.

With respect to this clonotype: This may be a read error, as it is one base from a much larger clone. The CDR3 nucleotides read TGTGCCAGCAGCCAAGATCGGTGGACTAGGACGGGCGACACAGATACGCAGTATTTT. Amino acids: CASSQDRWTRTGDTDTQYF. The V call is TRBV14, the J call TRBJ2-3, with 7 bases fitting TRBD2. V was pared by 0 bases and J by 2 bases, with 14 bases of the junction left unmatched. The germline CDR1 and CDR2 sequences are SGHDN and FVKESK. CDR3 size: 19 residues.

This clonotype was observed a handful of times. The CDR3 protein is CASSQGAALDSPLHF. CDR3 sequence (DNA): TGTGCCAGCAGCCAGGGGGCGGCATTGGATTCACCCCTCCACTTT. The chain links TRBV6-2 or TRBV6-3 to TRBJ1-6; TRBD1 matches 8 bases. Germline V gene lookup returns CDR1 MNHEY and CDR2 SVGEGT. J lost 8 bases, V lost 6 bases, and 9 bases had no gene match. This CDR3 has 15 amino acids.

This rearrangement joins TRBV19 to TRBJ1-4; the D gene is possibly TRBD1 (5 bases). The CDR3 loop spans 15 amino acids. V was trimmed by 7 bases and J by 12 bases, leaving 24 bases between them. Germline V gene sequence: CDR1 LNHDA, CDR2 SQIVND (reference sequence). CDR3 amino acids: CASTPGLGPSAELFF. The DNA for the CDR3 is TGTGCCAGTACCCCCGGACTGGGGCCTAGTGCGGAACTGTTTTTT.

The chain recombines TRBV11-1 with TRBJ2-6; tentative D call: TRBD2 (6 bases). The germline V and J ends were trimmed by 0 bases and 4 bases, with 19 bases remaining between them. CDR1 and CDR2 (germline): SGHAT, FQDESV (reference sequence). This CDR3 comprises 19 residues. Written as DNA, the CDR3 is TGTGCCAGCAGCTTAGCAGGGACTGCCGTGGTTCTGGGGGCCAACGTCCTGACTTTC. This gives the protein CASSLAGTAVVLGANVLTF.

The rearrangement links TRBV2 to TRBJ1-2, with D possibly being TRBD1 (6 bases). Trimming left V 1 base short and J 6 bases short, with 15 bases between. Germline V lookup: CDR1 SNHLY, CDR2 FYNNEI. This CDR3 has 15 residues. CDR3 nucleotide sequence: TGTGCCAGCAGTGAAGGGGGGCTTCCTACGCATGGCTACACCTTC. This encodes CASSEGGLPTHGYTF.

This clonotype was recorded at least ten times. The rearrangement joins TRBV5-1 to TRBJ2-5; 8 nucleotides line up with TRBD1. CDR3 length: 16 residues. The J segment lost 4 bases and the V segment lost 2 bases, leaving 10 bases of the junction unmatched. The germline V gene has CDR1 SGHRS and CDR2 YFSETQ. Here the CDR3 reads CASSFGQGEPGETQYF. Written as DNA, the CDR3 is TGCGCCAGCAGCTTTGGACAGGGTGAACCCGGAGAGACCCAGTACTTC.

This clonotype was counted at least ten times. CDR3 DNA sequence: TGTGCCTGGAGTGTCCGGGGGAGTCGGTACAATGAGCAGTTCTTC. It encodes CAWSVRGSRYNEQFF. The V and J genes are TRBV30 and TRBJ2-1; maybe TRBD2 (6 bases). Per germline, CDR1 GTSNPN and CDR2 SVGIG (reference sequence). This CDR3 spans 15 amino acids. Trimming took 0 bases from V and 4 from J, leaving 13 bases between them.

This clonotype was picked up many times. The chain carries TRBV5-5 and TRBJ2-5, with 9 bases lining up with TRBD1. The germline gives CDR1 SGHKS, CDR2 YYEKEE (reference sequence). The junction had 12 bases not matched to a gene; V was cut back by 2 bases and J by 4 bases. The CDR3 consists of 17 residues. CDR3 amino acids: CASSFNVMDRGLETQYF. The CDR3 DNA follows: TGTGCCAGCAGCTTTAACGTAATGGACAGGGGTTTAGAGACCCAGTACTTC.

This clonotype was found a few times. V and J are TRBV19 and TRBJ1-1, with 7 nucleotides matching TRBD1. J lost 0 bases, V lost 4 bases, and 5 bases had no gene match. CDR1 and CDR2 (germline): LNHDA, SQIVND (reference sequence). CDR3 length equals 15 residues. This CDR3 is CASSRQGPMNTEAFF. Written as DNA, the CDR3 is TGTGCCAGTAGTAGACAGGGCCCCATGAACACTGAAGCTTTCTTT.

This chain links TRBV11-3 with TRBJ2-3; TRBD1 aligns across 7 bases. The CDR3 has 14 residues. V was pared by 5 bases and J by 4 bases, with 6 bases of the junction left unmatched. Per the germline V gene, CDR1 is SGHNT and CDR2 is YENEEA. The DNA of the CDR3 is TGTGCCAGCAGCCAACGGACAGGAGCAGATACGCAGTATTTT. Protein: CASSQRTGADTQYF.

In this sample, this clonotype turned up a few times. This chain uses TRBV21-1 with TRBJ2-4; the DNA was not used to check the table's D call, TRBD1. TRBV21-1 is tagged as a pseudogene. CDR3 length: 15 amino acids. This CDR3 is CASSMDRQNKNIQYF. The CDR3 bases are TGTGCCAGCAGCATGGACAGGCAAAATAAAAACATTCAGTACTTC.

In its sample, this clonotype was seen a few times. An end of the junction differs from the germline gene, which may be a read error. V is TRBV4-3 and J is TRBJ1-1, with D unclear. The V gene's germline CDR1 is LGHNA and CDR2 YSLEER. This CDR3 comprises 15 residues. CDR3 bases: TGCGCCAGCAGCCAAGAGGCACCCCCGAGCACTGAAGCTGTCTTT. Protein: CASSQEAPPSTEAVF.

The chain has TRBV6-5 and TRBJ1-1; no clear D gene. CDR3 size: 13 residues. V was shortened by 0 bases and J by 3 bases, with 5 bases between the two germline ends. Per germline, CDR1 MNHEY and CDR2 SVGAGI. CDR3 DNA sequence: TGTGCCAGCAGTTACTCAGAAGACACTGAAGCTTTCTTT. It is translated as CASSYSEDTEAFF.

Comments on this clonotype: This clone may be a read error of a much larger clone one base away. The chain is built from TRBV27 and TRBJ2-1; D not resolved. The CDR3 is 14 residues long. Per germline, CDR1 MNHEY and CDR2 SMNVEV (reference sequence). Trimming left V 5 bases short and J 8 bases short, with 16 bases between. The CDR3 DNA reads as TGTGCCAGCAGTCCTTTGGTGCCCGGAGATGAGCAGTTCTTC. This sequence encodes CASSPLVPGDEQFF.

This clonotype was detected ten times or more. The chain has TRBV7-9 and TRBJ2-7, with D uncertain. Trimming took 0 bases from V and 1 from J, leaving 10 bases between them. CDR3 size: 15 residues. Germline values: CDR1 SEHNR, CDR2 FQNEAQ (reference sequence). In DNA, the CDR3 is TGTGCCAGCAGCTTAGCGCTCGGTGGTTCCTACGAGCAGTACTTC. This gives the protein CASSLALGGSYEQYF.